This T cell receptor beta chain is from a study of tumor-infiltrating lymphocytes in primary liver carcinoma. Production of TCR beta cDNA used around 0.45 ug total RNA together with a constant-region primer. The TCR beta library was amplified through three nested multiplex PCR rounds in a modified ARM-PCR procedure. PCR rounds one and two used TRBV1-TRBV30 forward primers with a C-beta reverse primer for approximately 10 cycles each. One entry per CDR3 protein results from TCRdb running MiXCR on the multiplex PCR reads. The sample lists around 32,000 distinct CDR3 sequences, 76% occurring once. The CDR3 totals 14 residues. The germline CDR1 and CDR2 sequences are MNHEY and SVGAGI. As regards this clonotype: The junction and the germline gene differ at one end; a read error may be behind it.

Investigators took RNA and DNA out together from roughly 21-30 mg of unsorted bulk tissue. The sequence came from a man in his forties with primary liver carcinoma and hepatitis B virus infection. Input material: liver tumor tissue from sampling region 5. Subset noted: tumor region T5, tumor centre. The chain uses TRBV6-5 and TRBJ1-5; 9 bases agree with TRBD1. The CDR3 bases are TGTGCCAGCAGCTGGGACAGGGACGATCAGTCCCAGCTTTTT. Its protein is CASSWDRDDQSQLF.